Listed here are 2 T cell receptor beta chains from one sample, sequenced in a study of blood T cell repertoires in COVID-19. Profiling relied on immunoSEQ multiplex PCR, and the TCRdb table lists in-frame clones only, not all of them. This sample yields around 440,000 clones, of which 88% are seen a single time; about 12% belongs to the top ten. Source material: peripheral blood. The source of these receptors is a woman aged 45-65 years with COVID-19, enrolled during active disease.

The chain is built from TRBV28 and TRBJ2-5, with a tentative D call TRBD1 (6 bases). Between the trimmed V and J ends, which lost 3 bases and 5 bases, there was a span of 16 bases. The length of the CDR3 is 15 residues. Germline values: CDR1 MDHEN, CDR2 SYDVKM. Written as DNA, the CDR3 is TGTGCCAGCAGTTTCCGAACAGGGAATTTGGAGACCCAGTACTTC. It is translated as CASSFRTGNLETQYF. Together with reference TRBV28 and TRBJ2-5, the CDR3 gives the full variable domain: DVKVTQSSRYLVKRTGEKVFLECVQDMDHENMFWYRQDPGLGLRLIYFSYDVKMKEKGDIPEGYSVSREKKERFSLILESASTNQTSMYLCASSFRTGNLETQYFGPGTRLLVL.

The genes are TRBV10-2 and TRBJ1-4, with 7 bases lining up with TRBD1. J lost 11 bases, V lost 3 bases, and 6 bases had no gene match. This CDR3 spans 13 amino acids. Germline loops: CDR1 WSHSY, CDR2 SAAADI. In DNA, the CDR3 is TGCGCCAGCAGTGAAAGGACAGGATTGAAACTGTTTTTT. Translation: CASSERTGLKLFF.